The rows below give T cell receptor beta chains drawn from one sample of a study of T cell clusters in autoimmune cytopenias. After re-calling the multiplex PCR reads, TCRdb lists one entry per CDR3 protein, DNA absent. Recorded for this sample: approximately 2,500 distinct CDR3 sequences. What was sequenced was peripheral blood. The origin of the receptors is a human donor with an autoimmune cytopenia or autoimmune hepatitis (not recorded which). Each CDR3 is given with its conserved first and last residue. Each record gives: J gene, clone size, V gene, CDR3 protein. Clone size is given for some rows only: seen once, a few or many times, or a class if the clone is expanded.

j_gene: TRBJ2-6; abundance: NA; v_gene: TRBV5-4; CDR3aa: CASSPGFRGSSGANVLTF
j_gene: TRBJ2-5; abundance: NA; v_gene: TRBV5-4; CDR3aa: CASSPWDRRETQYF
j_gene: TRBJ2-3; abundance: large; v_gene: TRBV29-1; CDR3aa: CSVVNRGEDTQYF
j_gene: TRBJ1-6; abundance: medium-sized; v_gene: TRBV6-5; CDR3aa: CASSYGRDRVYSPLHF
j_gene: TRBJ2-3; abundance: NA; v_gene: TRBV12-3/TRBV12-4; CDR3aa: CASSLRLVGDTQYF
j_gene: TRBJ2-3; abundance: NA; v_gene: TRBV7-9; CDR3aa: CASSPRGPDTQYF
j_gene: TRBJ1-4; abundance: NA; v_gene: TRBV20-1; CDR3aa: CSARGDQVNEKLFF
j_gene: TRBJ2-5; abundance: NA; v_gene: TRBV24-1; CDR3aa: CATSDLSGTAQETQYF
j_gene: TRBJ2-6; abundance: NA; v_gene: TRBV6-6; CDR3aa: CASSYSSGGGLSGANVLTF
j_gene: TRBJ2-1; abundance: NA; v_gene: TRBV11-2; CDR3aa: CASRLQTGVTNEQFF
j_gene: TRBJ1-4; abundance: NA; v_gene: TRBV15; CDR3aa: CATSVSKATNEKLFF
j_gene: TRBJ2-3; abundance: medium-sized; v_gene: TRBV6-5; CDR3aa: CASALAAITDTQYF
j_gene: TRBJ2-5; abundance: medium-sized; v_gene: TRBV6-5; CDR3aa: CASRRQGRGETQYF
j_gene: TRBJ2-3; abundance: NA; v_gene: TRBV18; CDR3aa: CASSSRQGFGTDTQYF
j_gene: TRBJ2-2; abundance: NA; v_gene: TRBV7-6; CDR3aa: CASSLDPLSTGELFF
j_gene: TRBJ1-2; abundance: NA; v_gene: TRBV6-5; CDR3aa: CASRTGGGDGYTF
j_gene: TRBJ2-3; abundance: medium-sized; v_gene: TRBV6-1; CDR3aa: CASSEVWASTDTQYF
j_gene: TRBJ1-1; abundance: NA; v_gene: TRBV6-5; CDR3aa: CASSPDRDSTNTEAFF
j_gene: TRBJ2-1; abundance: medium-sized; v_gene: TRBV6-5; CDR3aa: CASSSDRGLAFF
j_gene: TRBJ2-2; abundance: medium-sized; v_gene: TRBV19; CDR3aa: CASTTYTGELFF
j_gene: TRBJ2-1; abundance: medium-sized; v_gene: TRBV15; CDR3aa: CATSLRHFLYNEQFF
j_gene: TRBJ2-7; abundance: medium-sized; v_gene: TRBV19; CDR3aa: CASSKDNTYEQYF
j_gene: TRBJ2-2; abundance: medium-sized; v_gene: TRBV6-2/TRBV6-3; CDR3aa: CASSTVWGTGELFF
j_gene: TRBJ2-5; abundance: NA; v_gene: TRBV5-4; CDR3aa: CASSLTNAWGHKETQYF
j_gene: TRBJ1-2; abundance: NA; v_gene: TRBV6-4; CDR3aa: CASSEADRPSSKTF